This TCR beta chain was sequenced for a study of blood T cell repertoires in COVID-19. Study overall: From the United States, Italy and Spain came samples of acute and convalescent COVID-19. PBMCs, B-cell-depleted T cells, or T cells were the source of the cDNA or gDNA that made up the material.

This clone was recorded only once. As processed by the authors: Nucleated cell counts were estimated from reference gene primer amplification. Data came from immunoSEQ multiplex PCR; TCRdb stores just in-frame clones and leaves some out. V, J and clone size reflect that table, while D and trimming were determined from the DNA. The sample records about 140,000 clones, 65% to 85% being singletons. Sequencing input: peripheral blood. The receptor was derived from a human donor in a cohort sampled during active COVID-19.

The chain's CDR3 is CASSEGSPGDNEQFF. CDR3 bases: TGTGCCAGCAGTGAAGGTTCGCCCGGGGACAATGAGCAGTTCTTC. The V gene is TRBV2, the J gene TRBJ2-1, with D perhaps TRBD2 (5 bases). This CDR3 region has 15 residues. Looked up from germline, CDR1 is SNHLY and CDR2 is FYNNEI. V was cut by 1 base and J by 5 bases, with 12 bases left in between.